Below are 19 T cell receptor beta chains sequenced from a single sample in a study of blood T cell repertoires in COVID-19. Only in-frame clones appear in the TCRdb table, and some are missing; sequencing was by immunoSEQ multiplex PCR. The sample records some 160,000 clones, just under 85% being singletons. The sample comprised peripheral blood. These receptors were obtained from an elderly woman with COVID-19, enrolled during active disease.

The V and J genes are TRBV13 and TRBJ1-2; D remains ambiguous. CDR3 length equals 12 residues. Trimming shortened V by 11 bases and J by 0 bases, and 10 bases separated the two germline ends. CDR1 is PRHDT and CDR2 is FYEKMQ in the germline V gene (reference sequence). CDR3 coding DNA: TGTGCCGCCGGAGTATCTAACTATGGCTACACCTTC. Its translation: CAAGVSNYGYTF.

The chain links TRBV19 to TRBJ1-1; possible D gene TRBD1, 6 bases. The CDR3 has 13 residues. V was cut by 7 bases and J by 4 bases, with 13 bases left in between. Per the germline V gene, CDR1 is LNHDA and CDR2 is SQIVND (reference sequence). The CDR3 DNA sequence: TGTGCCAGTACGGCAGGGGTAATCACTGAAGCTTTCTTT. Translating it yields CASTAGVITEAFF.

V usage is TRBV5-1 and J usage is TRBJ2-3; 10 bases align to TRBD2. The V gene end was trimmed by 0 bases and the J gene end by 4 bases; junction bases not matched to a gene: 11. Per germline, CDR1 SGHRS and CDR2 YFSETQ. CDR3 size: 18 residues. The CDR3 coding sequence is TGCGCCAGCAGCTTGGGTCTAGCGGGGGCCGGCTACGCAGATACGCAGTATTTT. Its translation: CASSLGLAGAGYADTQYF.

The genes are TRBV7-9 and TRBJ2-7; 7 positions agree with TRBD2. CDR1 is SEHNR, CDR2 FQNEAQ, per germline (reference sequence). The junction had 11 bases not matched to a gene; V was cut back by 4 bases and J by 2 bases. CDR3 length equals 16 residues. CDR3 amino acids: CASSSRGGRSPYEQYF. CDR3 in DNA: TGTGCCAGCAGCTCCCGGGGAGGGAGGTCCCCCTACGAGCAGTACTTC.

This clone occurred a few times. The chain recombines TRBV28 with TRBJ1-2; D might be TRBD1 (6 bases). The germline V gene has CDR1 MDHEN and CDR2 SYDVKM. The CDR3 runs to 14 residues. V was shortened by 5 bases and J by 4 bases, with 14 bases between the two germline ends. CDR3 loop: CASSTPTGTYGYTF. Here the CDR3 DNA reads TGTGCCAGCAGTACCCCAACAGGGACCTATGGCTACACCTTC.

This clone was observed a single time. The V gene is TRBV6-5, the J gene TRBJ1-6; 9 bases are a match to TRBD1. The trim removed 4 bases at V and 13 bases at J, leaving 14 bases unmatched. This CDR3 is 16 amino acids long. CDR1 MNHEY and CDR2 SVGAGI come from the germline V gene. CDR3 amino acids: CASSLNGQGPPFPLHF. In nucleotides, the CDR3 is TGTGCCAGCAGTTTAAATGGACAGGGGCCTCCCTTCCCCCTCCACTTT.

A single count supports this clone. This chain links TRBV6-5 with TRBJ2-7; 8 nucleotides agree with TRBD2. Germline CDR1 is MNHEY and CDR2 is SVGAGI. The CDR3 extends over 16 amino acids. V shed 0 bases, J shed 6 bases, and the junction held 10 bases outside the gene matches. CDR3 loop: CASSYSRTGTRAEQYF. The CDR3 DNA follows: TGTGCCAGCAGTTACTCGAGGACCGGGACTAGGGCCGAGCAGTACTTC.

This clone was picked up one time. V gene TRBV6-5 combines with J gene TRBJ2-5; TRBD2 might be the D (7 bases). Germline lookup yields CDR1 MNHEY and CDR2 SVGAGI. CDR3 size: 14 residues. Trimming cost V 6 bases and J 4 bases, with 15 bases left between them. CDR3 sequence: CASRDGGPGETQYF. In DNA form, the CDR3 reads TGTGCCAGCAGGGACGGGGGGCCGGGAGAGACCCAGTACTTC.

The table lists this clone with a count of one. V usage is TRBV5-1 and J usage is TRBJ1-4; TRBD1 is a possible D gene (6 bases). Germline loops: CDR1 SGHRS, CDR2 YFSETQ. CDR3 size: 14 residues. With 8 bases removed from V and 3 bases from J, the gap between germline ends came to 14 bases. CDR3: CASSLGGSNEKLFF. CDR3 DNA: TGCGCCAGTTCCCTAGGGGGTTCTAATGAAAAACTGTTTTTT.

V and J are TRBV29-1 and TRBJ2-7, with D perhaps TRBD2 (6 bases). There are 13 residues in the CDR3. The V end lost 5 bases, the J end lost 2 bases, and 13 bases lay between the germline ends. Germline assignment: CDR1 SQVTM and CDR2 ANQGSEA. This chain's CDR3 is CSVKRGGPYEQYF. DNA of the CDR3: TGCAGCGTTAAAAGGGGAGGCCCCTACGAGCAGTACTTC.

The chain couples TRBV5-4 to TRBJ1-6; D is perhaps TRBD1 (6 bases). The V end lost 1 base, the J end lost 14 bases, and 16 bases lay between the germline ends. From germline, CDR1 is SGHNT and CDR2 YYREEE (reference sequence). The CDR3 length is 14 residues. The CDR3 spells CASSLLGTNSALHF. The DNA for the CDR3 is TGTGCCAGCAGCTTGCTGGGGACAAATAGCGCCCTCCACTTT.

The V call is TRBV5-1, the J call TRBJ1-6, with unresolved D. Germline V gene sequence: CDR1 SGHRS, CDR2 YFSETQ. Trimming took 0 bases from V and 0 from J, leaving 7 bases between them. This CDR3 region has 16 residues. DNA for the CDR3: TGCGCCAGCAGCTTGGACCCGAGCTCCTATAATTCACCCCTCCACTTT. Protein product: CASSLDPSSYNSPLHF. Drawing the rest from reference TRBV5-1 and TRBJ1-6, the complete variable domain is KAGVTQTPRYLIKTRGQQVTLSCSPISGHRSVSWYQQTPGQGLQFLFEYFSETQRNKGNFPGRFSGRQFSNSRSEMNVSTLELGDSALYLCASSLDPSSYNSPLHFGNGTRLTVT.

Of note for this clone: The same CDR3 arises from other DNA sequences in this sample as well. V is TRBV3-1 (or the pseudogene TRBV3-2) and J is TRBJ1-1; TRBD1 agrees at 7 bases. CDR1 LGHDT and CDR2 YNNKEL come from the germline V gene (reference sequence). The CDR3 extends over 13 amino acids. J was trimmed by 4 bases and V by 4 bases; bases with no gene match: 3. CDR3 protein: CASSRQGGTEAFF. The CDR3 DNA reads TGTGCCAGCAGCCGACAGGGCGGCACTGAAGCTTTCTTT.

This clone came up once. J is TRBJ1-5 and V is TRBV19; D is undetermined. The V gene's germline CDR1 is LNHDA and CDR2 SQIVND (reference sequence). The V end lost 10 bases, the J end lost 0 bases, and 13 bases lay between the germline ends. CDR3 size: 14 residues. The chain's CDR3 is CATSLAYSNQPQHF. The CDR3 nucleotides read TGTGCCACCTCGTTGGCTTATAGCAATCAGCCCCAGCATTTT.

This clone occurred a few times. This chain links TRBV9 with TRBJ2-1, with a weak D call TRBD2 (6 bases). Trimming took off 6 bases at V and 7 bases at J, with 17 bases between the two ends. This CDR3 has 14 residues. From germline, CDR1 is SGDLS and CDR2 YYNGEE. The CDR3 loop reads CASTLAPLENEQFF. CDR3 in DNA: TGTGCCAGCACCCTAGCGCCTTTAGAAAATGAGCAGTTCTTC.

The chain employs TRBV9 and TRBJ2-2; 9 nucleotides match TRBD2. V lost 4 bases and J lost 5; bases outside the gene matches: 9. The CDR3 is made up of 16 amino acids. Germline CDR1 is SGDLS and CDR2 is YYNGEE. CDR3 in amino acids: CASSPISGRGTGELFF. In DNA, the CDR3 is TGTGCCAGCAGCCCCATTAGCGGGAGAGGTACCGGGGAGCTGTTTTTT.

This clone was recorded only once. The chain joins TRBV5-1 to TRBJ1-1; 9 bases are a match to TRBD1. The germline gives CDR1 SGHRS, CDR2 YFSETQ. CDR3 length: 15 amino acids. Trimming took 4 bases from V and 3 from J; bases not matched to a gene: 7. CDR3 in amino acids: CASSAAGQGYTEAFF. The CDR3 bases are TGCGCCAGCAGCGCGGCGGGACAGGGTTACACTGAAGCTTTCTTT.

The chain employs TRBV5-4 and TRBJ1-3, with TRBD1 identical over 12 bases. Unmatched junction bases numbered 0, after V lost 3 bases and J lost 2 bases. The CDR3 is 15 residues long. Germline V CDR1 and CDR2: SGHNT, YYREEE (reference sequence). CDR3 residues: CASSWDRGPGNTIYF. CDR3 nucleotides: TGTGCCAGCAGCTGGGACAGGGGGCCTGGAAACACCATATATTTT.

This clone was found a few times. The chain has TRBV5-1 and TRBJ2-3, with 7 bases identical to TRBD1. The CDR3 runs 16 residues. With 3 bases clipped from V and 2 bases from J, the junction kept 9 bases outside the gene matches. Germline CDR1 is SGHRS and CDR2 is YFSETQ. The CDR3 reads CASSSGTADSTDTQYF. CDR3 nucleotides: TGCGCCAGCAGCTCCGGGACAGCAGACTCCACAGATACGCAGTATTTT.